This TCR beta chain comes out of a study of blood T cells in healthy people across ages (dated by TCRdb to between 2014 and 2016). Background on the whole study: In model experiments, template switching captured roughly one uniquely barcoded TCR beta cDNA molecule for every two T cells. To track age-related changes in TCR beta repertoire diversity, the study relied on deep sequencing normalized with unique cDNA molecular identifiers. Four age groups were formed from the donors: young (average approximately 16 years), middle-aged (around 39), aged (about 68) and long-lived (approximately 78). To avoid experimental bias, donors of different ages were distributed randomly across sequencing lanes. Using the same blood draw, the study looked at two additional independent replicas of 1 million unique cDNA reads for two donors, one aged 18 to 29 and the other aged 80 or older.

Turning to this clonotype: Its antigen is currently not known. The input lacks base qualities; no much larger clone sits a single base away.

Systemically healthy Caucasian individuals from Russia, 35 to 40 in total and aged about 6 to 95 years, were included as donors. Each donor gave approximately 10 milliliters of peripheral blood, collected into EDTA-treated Vacutainer tubes. PBMCs were isolated by Ficoll-Paque density-gradient centrifugation, with at least 6.5 million obtained per sample. Trizol reagent was used to extract total RNA from the PBMCs, yielding at least 5.5 micrograms per sample. Naive CD45RAhigh/CD27high T cell percentages were measured by flow cytometry on a PBMC aliquot from every donor. CDR1 and CDR2 are read off the germline V gene as MNHEY and SVGEGT. Measured from the cysteine to the phenylalanine, the CDR3 is 14 residues long. Solely the CDR3 DNA is kept, with 42 bases framed from the first base. Summary of the overall study and its limitations: Bulk unsorted PBMC profiling prevented conclusive comparison of naive and antigen-experienced compartments. Because donor CMV infection status was unknown, age-related changes in expanded clonotypes were potentially confounded. Compared with the aged group, more naive CD4+ T cells, fewer expanded clones and increased TCR diversity were shown by the long-lived group, suggesting age selection. Estimates of total diversity from one million sequenced T cells were regarded as lower bounds and underestimates. As age increased, observed TCR beta diversity per million T cells dropped in a roughly linear way, and a significant reduction was already evident by age roughly 40. Observed TCR beta diversity correlated strongly with the percentage of naive T cells measured by flow cytometry.

Library creation used 5' RACE. Sequencing instrument: Illumina HiSeq 2500. A second PCR of roughly 7 to 11 cycles was performed with a sample-barcoded 5' primer and a J-beta primer mix. Each TCR beta cDNA molecule received a unique molecular identifier from a template-switch 5' adaptor carrying 12 random nucleotides. Each sample yielded at least 2.5 million CDR3-containing paired-end reads. First-strand cDNA synthesis was performed from all RNA using the Mint cDNA synthesis kit, with priming by a TRBC-specific oligonucleotide. After uracil-DNA glycosylase treatment, a first 18-cycle PCR used universal primers M1SS and BC2_uni_R on all cDNA. The authors processed their data as follows. For normalization, 1 million high-quality reads, each with a distinct molecular identifier, were randomly selected from each sample. Instead of being binned into consensus sequences, reads with shared molecular identifiers were discarded. MiTCR, with a Q25 quality threshold and the strictest error-elimination algorithm, was used for CDR3 identification, clonotype clustering and error correction. A nonparametric unseen species model using Euler transformation provided a lower-bound estimate of total TCR beta diversity. Through fastp at Q25 and MiXCR, TCRdb rebuilt clones from the public reads, retaining in-frame beta chains. Each entry merges the rows of one CDR3 protein and shows their most common DNA and genes. The V and J calls were determined by TCRdb, not by the authors. In this sample the table shows nearly 1 million distinct CDR3 sequences, roughly 51% of which occur a single time. The top ten constitute about a fifth of the sample.

The clonotype comes from a woman aged 55-70 years in good health. Sequenced sample: blood. The chain uses TRBV6-2 or TRBV6-3 and TRBJ2-7, with TRBD1 as a weak D call on 5 bases. Matching the DNA end better, TRBJ2-1 makes the J call doubtful. The nucleotide sequence is TGTGCCAGCAGTTACGGGGCCCTATACAATGAGCAGTTCTTC. This codes for CASSYGALYNEQFF.